This is a list of T cell receptor beta chains from one sample in a study of CD8+ T cells in alopecia areata. Using immunoSEQ multiplex PCR, the repertoire was profiled, and TCRdb retains in-frame clones only, with some absent. The sample has 160,000 or so clones, around half seen once. The sample in question was CD8+ T cells sorted from blood, obtained at week 0. The receptors originated from a human donor with alopecia areata. CDR3s include the opening cysteine and the closing phenylalanine or tryptophan. The order of the fields is D gene, clone size, J gene, V gene, CDR3 DNA, CDR3 protein. D genes are given only for firm matches. Where a row states a size, it is once, few, many or the class of an expanded clone; other rows omit it.

D gene: TRBD1
clone size: few
J gene: TRBJ2-7
V gene: TRBV10-3
CDR3 DNA: TGTGCCATCAGTGAGGGGCAGGGGGACGAGCAGTACTTC
CDR3 protein: CAISEGQGDEQYF

D gene: .
clone size: .
J gene: TRBJ1-1
V gene: TRBV30
CDR3 DNA: TGTGCCTGGAGTGTAGCGGTGAACACTGAAGCTTTCTTT
CDR3 protein: CAWSVAVNTEAFF

D gene: .
clone size: .
J gene: TRBJ2-7
V gene: TRBV7-9
CDR3 DNA: TGTGCCAGCAGCCCTGACACCTCCTACGAGCAGTACTTC
CDR3 protein: CASSPDTSYEQYF

D gene: TRBD1
clone size: .
J gene: TRBJ1-5
V gene: TRBV2
CDR3 DNA: TGTGCCAGCGCCGGACAGGCTAGCAATCAGCCCCAGCATTTT
CDR3 protein: CASAGQASNQPQHF

D gene: TRBD1
clone size: .
J gene: TRBJ2-3
V gene: TRBV9
CDR3 DNA: TGTGCCAGCAGCGGAACCGGGACAGGGTCCAGCACAGATACGCAGTATTTT
CDR3 protein: CASSGTGTGSSTDTQYF

D gene: .
clone size: .
J gene: TRBJ2-3
V gene: TRBV30
CDR3 DNA: TGTGCCTCCACCCAGGGGCGGACAGATACGCAGTATTTT
CDR3 protein: CASTQGRTDTQYF

D gene: TRBD2
clone size: .
J gene: TRBJ2-1
V gene: TRBV9
CDR3 DNA: TGTGCCAGCAGCGTAGCGCCTAGCGGGAATGAGCAGTTCTTC
CDR3 protein: CASSVAPSGNEQFF

D gene: .
clone size: .
J gene: TRBJ2-1
V gene: TRBV15
CDR3 DNA: TGTGCCACCAGCAGAGAGAGGGCCCCGAGCCCATACAATGAGCAGTTCTTC
CDR3 protein: CATSRERAPSPYNEQFF

D gene: .
clone size: .
J gene: TRBJ2-5
V gene: TRBV29-1
CDR3 DNA: TGCAGCGTTGAAAGCGCAGGGGATGGGGAGACCCAGTACTTC
CDR3 protein: CSVESAGDGETQYF

D gene: .
clone size: .
J gene: TRBJ2-7
V gene: TRBV5-1
CDR3 DNA: TGCGCCAGCAGCTTTGGGGGGGAGCAGTACTTC
CDR3 protein: CASSFGGEQYF

D gene: .
clone size: few
J gene: TRBJ2-1
V gene: TRBV27
CDR3 DNA: TGTGCCAGCAGTTTAGGGACACAGGCTGAGCAGTTCTTC
CDR3 protein: CASSLGTQAEQFF

D gene: TRBD1
clone size: .
J gene: TRBJ2-5
V gene: TRBV19
CDR3 DNA: TGTGCCAGTAGAGGGACAGCGCAAGAGACCCAGTACTTC
CDR3 protein: CASRGTAQETQYF

D gene: .
clone size: .
J gene: TRBJ1-1
V gene: TRBV30
CDR3 DNA: TGTGCCTGGAGTGTAGGTCATCCGAACACTGAAGCTTTCTTT
CDR3 protein: CAWSVGHPNTEAFF

D gene: .
clone size: few
J gene: TRBJ2-1
V gene: TRBV19
CDR3 DNA: TGTGCCAGTTCGGGCAGGCGTGATGAGCAGTTCTTC
CDR3 protein: CASSGRRDEQFF

D gene: .
clone size: .
J gene: TRBJ1-5
V gene: TRBV19
CDR3 DNA: TGTGCCAGTAGGTGGGGTAGCAATCAGCCCCAGCATTTT
CDR3 protein: CASRWGSNQPQHF

D gene: .
clone size: few
J gene: TRBJ2-7
V gene: TRBV4-3
CDR3 DNA: TGCGCCAGCAGCCAAGACTTGGGGCCAGGCTACGAGCAGTACTTC
CDR3 protein: CASSQDLGPGYEQYF

D gene: .
clone size: few
J gene: TRBJ1-6
V gene: TRBV7-9
CDR3 DNA: TGTGCCAGCAGCCCAGACCCAGGTTCACCCCTCCACTTT
CDR3 protein: CASSPDPGSPLHF

D gene: TRBD2
clone size: .
J gene: TRBJ2-3
V gene: TRBV4-3
CDR3 DNA: TGCGCCAGCAGCGGGCTAGCGGGGACCAACACAGATACGCAGTATTTT
CDR3 protein: CASSGLAGTNTDTQYF

D gene: .
clone size: .
J gene: TRBJ2-7
V gene: TRBV13
CDR3 DNA: TGTGCCAGCAGCCAAACAGGAGACGAGCAGTACTTC
CDR3 protein: CASSQTGDEQYF

D gene: TRBD1
clone size: .
J gene: TRBJ1-6
V gene: TRBV7-3
CDR3 DNA: TGTGCCAGCAGCTTAGACAGGGTTGGGTCCTATAATTCACCCCTCCACTTT
CDR3 protein: CASSLDRVGSYNSPLHF

D gene: .
clone size: .
J gene: TRBJ2-5
V gene: TRBV7-9
CDR3 DNA: TGTGCCAGCAGCTCACCGGGACCTAACCAAGAGACCCAGTACTTC
CDR3 protein: CASSSPGPNQETQYF

D gene: TRBD1
clone size: .
J gene: TRBJ2-7
V gene: TRBV15
CDR3 DNA: TGTGCCACCAGGGGATACGACAGGGACGAGCAGTACTTC
CDR3 protein: CATRGYDRDEQYF

D gene: TRBD1
clone size: few
J gene: TRBJ2-7
V gene: TRBV2
CDR3 DNA: TGTGCCAGCAGGGTACTCGGGACAGGGGTGTACGAGCAGTACTTC
CDR3 protein: CASRVLGTGVYEQYF

D gene: TRBD1
clone size: .
J gene: TRBJ1-6
V gene: TRBV2
CDR3 DNA: TGTGCCAGAAAAGAGGGGACAGGGGACCGTTCACCCCTCCACTTT
CDR3 protein: CARKEGTGDRSPLHF

D gene: TRBD1
clone size: .
J gene: TRBJ2-2
V gene: TRBV4-3
CDR3 DNA: TGCGCCAGCAGCCAAACAGGGGAGACCGGGGAGCTGTTTTTT
CDR3 protein: CASSQTGETGELFF

D gene: .
clone size: .
J gene: TRBJ2-3
V gene: TRBV27
CDR3 DNA: TGTGCCAGCAGTTTATCCCCGCGGGGTGGGAACACAGATACGCAGTATTTT
CDR3 protein: CASSLSPRGGNTDTQYF

D gene: TRBD2
clone size: .
J gene: TRBJ2-1
V gene: TRBV2
CDR3 DNA: TGTGCCAGCTCTCAGACTAGCGGGTACAATGAGCAGTTCTTC
CDR3 protein: CASSQTSGYNEQFF

D gene: .
clone size: .
J gene: TRBJ2-7
V gene: TRBV7-9
CDR3 DNA: TGTGCCAGCAGCTTAGACCACGAGCAGTACTTC
CDR3 protein: CASSLDHEQYF

D gene: .
clone size: .
J gene: TRBJ1-1
V gene: TRBV13
CDR3 DNA: TGTGCCAGCAGCTTAGGACGGCCCGGAGAGGCTTTCTTT
CDR3 protein: CASSLGRPGEAFF

D gene: TRBD2
clone size: once
J gene: TRBJ2-5
V gene: TRBV7-6
CDR3 DNA: TGTGCCAGCAGCTTAGAAGGGGCGGGAGGGGAGACCCAGTACTTC
CDR3 protein: CASSLEGAGGETQYF

D gene: .
clone size: .
J gene: TRBJ2-5
V gene: TRBV2
CDR3 DNA: TGTGCCAGCGGGACCAGAGTCCAAGAGACCCAGTACTTC
CDR3 protein: CASGTRVQETQYF

D gene: TRBD2
clone size: .
J gene: TRBJ2-1
V gene: TRBV5-1
CDR3 DNA: TGCGCCAGCAGCCTCCGGGACTATTACTACAATGAGCAGTTCTTC
CDR3 protein: CASSLRDYYYNEQFF

D gene: .
clone size: .
J gene: TRBJ1-5
V gene: TRBV4-1
CDR3 DNA: TGCGCCAGCAGCCAAGATGGGGGGGGTAGTAGCAATCAGCCCCAGCATTTT
CDR3 protein: CASSQDGGGSSNQPQHF

D gene: .
clone size: .
J gene: TRBJ2-7
V gene: TRBV29-1
CDR3 DNA: TGCAGCGTTGAAGGGGCCACCCCCTACGAGCAGTACTTC
CDR3 protein: CSVEGATPYEQYF

D gene: .
clone size: few
J gene: TRBJ1-2
V gene: TRBV14
CDR3 DNA: TGCGCCAGCAGCCAAGTTTCGCTAGCCACAGACTATGGCTACACCTTC
CDR3 protein: CASSQVSLATDYGYTF

D gene: TRBD2
clone size: few
J gene: TRBJ2-3
V gene: TRBV30
CDR3 DNA: TGTGCCTGGAATCTAGCGGGGGGCAGCACAGATACGCAGTATTTT
CDR3 protein: CAWNLAGGSTDTQYF

D gene: .
clone size: .
J gene: TRBJ2-3
V gene: TRBV30
CDR3 DNA: TGTGCCTGGAGTGTACTGGGCAAGGGGGATACGCAGTATTTT
CDR3 protein: CAWSVLGKGDTQYF

D gene: TRBD2
clone size: .
J gene: TRBJ2-1
V gene: TRBV19
CDR3 DNA: TGTGCCAGTAGTCTCAGCGGGGGGCCGAACAATGAGCAGTTCTTC
CDR3 protein: CASSLSGGPNNEQFF

D gene: TRBD1
clone size: .
J gene: TRBJ2-5
V gene: TRBV7-8
CDR3 DNA: TGTGCCAGCAGCTTAGTGCCGCCCGACAGGGGAGACCCCCAAGAGACCCAGTACTTC
CDR3 protein: CASSLVPPDRGDPQETQYF

D gene: .
clone size: few
J gene: TRBJ1-1
V gene: TRBV11-2
CDR3 DNA: TGTGCCAGCAGCGGTTGGAGCACTGAAGCTTTCTTT
CDR3 protein: CASSGWSTEAFF

D gene: .
clone size: .
J gene: TRBJ1-2
V gene: TRBV4-1
CDR3 DNA: TGCGCCAGCAGCCAAGCCCTCGCTAACTATGGCTACACCTTC
CDR3 protein: CASSQALANYGYTF

D gene: TRBD1
clone size: few
J gene: TRBJ2-7
V gene: TRBV29-1
CDR3 DNA: TGCAGCGTTGCAGGGGGAGATTACTACGAGCAGTACTTC
CDR3 protein: CSVAGGDYYEQYF

D gene: .
clone size: .
J gene: TRBJ2-6
V gene: TRBV5-6
CDR3 DNA: TGTGCCAGCAGCTCAGGGGCTGGGGCCAACGTCCTGACTTTC
CDR3 protein: CASSSGAGANVLTF

D gene: .
clone size: .
J gene: TRBJ2-3
V gene: TRBV15
CDR3 DNA: TGTGCCACCAGCAGAGATGAGGCAGATACGCAGTATTTT
CDR3 protein: CATSRDEADTQYF

D gene: TRBD1
clone size: .
J gene: TRBJ2-7
V gene: TRBV29-1
CDR3 DNA: TGCAGCGCGTTCGGGACAGGGATTTGGGGCGAGCAGTACTTC
CDR3 protein: CSAFGTGIWGEQYF

D gene: .
clone size: .
J gene: TRBJ2-3
V gene: TRBV29-1
CDR3 DNA: TGCAGCGTTCTAAGGAGGGGCAGCGGCACAGATACGCAGTATTTT
CDR3 protein: CSVLRRGSGTDTQYF

D gene: TRBD2
clone size: .
J gene: TRBJ2-1
V gene: TRBV29-1
CDR3 DNA: TGCAGCGTTCCCCGGGGGGGACATGAGCAGTTCTTC
CDR3 protein: CSVPRGGHEQFF

D gene: TRBD1
clone size: .
J gene: TRBJ2-1
V gene: TRBV4-1
CDR3 DNA: TGCGCCAGCAGCCAAGTGGGACAGGTCTACAATGAGCAGTTCTTC
CDR3 protein: CASSQVGQVYNEQFF

D gene: .
clone size: .
J gene: TRBJ2-6
V gene: TRBV5-1
CDR3 DNA: TGCGCCAGCAGCAGTTGGGAGAGCTCTGGGGCCAACGTCCTGACTTTC
CDR3 protein: CASSSWESSGANVLTF

D gene: .
clone size: .
J gene: TRBJ1-1
V gene: TRBV30
CDR3 DNA: TGTGCCTGGAGTTTAGGGGGGAACACTGAAGCTTTCTTT
CDR3 protein: CAWSLGGNTEAFF

D gene: .
clone size: .
J gene: TRBJ1-1
V gene: TRBV7-2
CDR3 DNA: TGTGCCAGCAGCCTTGCTTTGGTTGGCCCGAACACTGAAGCTTTCTTT
CDR3 protein: CASSLALVGPNTEAFF

D gene: .
clone size: .
J gene: TRBJ2-7
V gene: TRBV2
CDR3 DNA: TGTGCCAGCAGTACGAGGGACGGAACCCCCCCCTACGAGCAGTACTTC
CDR3 protein: CASSTRDGTPPYEQYF

D gene: TRBD1
clone size: .
J gene: TRBJ2-1
V gene: TRBV30
CDR3 DNA: TGTGCCTGGAGGACAGGGGGCGGTGAGCAGTTCTTC
CDR3 protein: CAWRTGGGEQFF

D gene: .
clone size: .
J gene: TRBJ2-1
V gene: TRBV5-1
CDR3 DNA: TGCACCAGCACCTTGGGAGTTGAGCAGTTCTTC
CDR3 protein: CTSTLGVEQFF

D gene: .
clone size: .
J gene: TRBJ1-2
V gene: TRBV15
CDR3 DNA: TGTGCCACCAGCAGCCAGGGGACCACCCCCCATGGCTACACCTTC
CDR3 protein: CATSSQGTTPHGYTF

D gene: TRBD2
clone size: .
J gene: TRBJ2-2
V gene: TRBV29-1
CDR3 DNA: TGCAGCGTTGAATTGGCTAGCGGAAACACCGGGGAGCTGTTTTTT
CDR3 protein: CSVELASGNTGELFF

D gene: .
clone size: .
J gene: TRBJ1-2
V gene: TRBV10-2
CDR3 DNA: TGCGCCAGCGGCGAGGAATTTCTCTATGGCTACACCTTC
CDR3 protein: CASGEEFLYGYTF

D gene: TRBD2
clone size: .
J gene: TRBJ2-3
V gene: TRBV6-1
CDR3 DNA: TGTGCCAGCAGTGAATTTGGTAGCGGGGGGGCCGTCACAGATACGCAGTATTTT
CDR3 protein: CASSEFGSGGAVTDTQYF

D gene: TRBD2
clone size: once
J gene: TRBJ2-7
V gene: TRBV5-1
CDR3 DNA: TGCGCCAGCAGCCCGACGGCGAGCGGGGCTTACCTCTCCTACGAGCAGTACTTC
CDR3 protein: CASSPTASGAYLSYEQYF